This T cell receptor beta chain came from a study of Ad26.COV2.S vaccination and SARS-CoV-2 variants. Study-level background: The Ad26.COV2.S arm of the COV1001 trial was where the donor was placed. Overall study results and limits: Across vaccine and placebo recipients, the breadth of non-spike TCRs was similar.

V was clipped by 9 bases and J by 0 bases; unmatched bases: 15. Per germline, CDR1 SNHLY and CDR2 FYNNEI. The CDR3 contains 18 residues. Treatment denoted: around 19 received Ad26.COV2.S at low or high dose, single or two shots; 5 received placebo; per-sample allocation not given. The samples date from day 63 after the first vaccine or placebo injection. It was an adult aged 18-55 years in Boston who was the donor. With respect to this clone: Its antigen is unknown.

Profiled with immunoSEQ multiplex PCR; TCRdb holds only in-frame clones, not every one. In the table there are roughly 400,000 clones, 90% of which are singletons. Sequencing used peripheral blood, obtained in a trial of Ad26.COV2.S vaccine versus placebo. The TCR sequence derives from a person aged 18-65 years who received the Ad26.COV2.S COVID-19 vaccine or a placebo. This sequence joins TRBV2 and TRBJ2-1; 9 nucleotides line up with TRBD1. Written as DNA, the CDR3 is TGTGCCAGGGAACCGGGACAGGGATGGAAGAGCTCCTACAATGAGCAGTTCTTC. It codes for CAREPGQGWKSSYNEQFF.